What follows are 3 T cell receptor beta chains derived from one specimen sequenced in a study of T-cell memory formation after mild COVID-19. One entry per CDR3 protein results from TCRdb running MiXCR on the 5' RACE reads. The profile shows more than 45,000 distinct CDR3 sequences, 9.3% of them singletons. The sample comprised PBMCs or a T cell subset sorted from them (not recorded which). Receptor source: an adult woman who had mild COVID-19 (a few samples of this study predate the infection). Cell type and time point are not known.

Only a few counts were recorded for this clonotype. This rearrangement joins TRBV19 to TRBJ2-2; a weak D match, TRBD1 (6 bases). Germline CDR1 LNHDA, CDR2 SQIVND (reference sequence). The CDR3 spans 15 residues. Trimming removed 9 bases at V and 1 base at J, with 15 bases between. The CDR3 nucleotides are TGTGCCAGCTCACGATTGGACAGGAACACCGGGGAGCTGTTTTTT. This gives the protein CASSRLDRNTGELFF.

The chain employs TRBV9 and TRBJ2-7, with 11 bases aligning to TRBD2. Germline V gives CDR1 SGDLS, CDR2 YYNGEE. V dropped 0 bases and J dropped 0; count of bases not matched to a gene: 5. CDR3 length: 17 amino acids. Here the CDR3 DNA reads TGTGCCAGCAGCGTAGGCGGTAGCGGGGGGGACTCCTACGAGCAGTACTTC. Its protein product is CASSVGGSGGDSYEQYF. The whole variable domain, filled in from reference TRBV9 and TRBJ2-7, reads DSGVTQTPKHLITATGQRVTLRCSPRSGDLSVYWYQQSLDQGLQFLIQYYNGEERAKGNILERFSAQQFPDLHSELNLSSLELGDSALYFCASSVGGSGGDSYEQYFGPGTRLTVT.

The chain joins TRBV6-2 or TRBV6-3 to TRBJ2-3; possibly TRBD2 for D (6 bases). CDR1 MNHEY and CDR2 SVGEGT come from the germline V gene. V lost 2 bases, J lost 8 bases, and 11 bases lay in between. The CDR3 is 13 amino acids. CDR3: CASSYPGLLTQYF. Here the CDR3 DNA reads TGTGCCAGCAGTTACCCGGGACTCCTTACGCAGTATTTT.